This T cell receptor (beta chain) was sequenced during a study of T-cell reconstitution after alpha-beta-depleted transplantation in children. This clonotype was seen ten or more times. This CDR3 is 14 amino acids long. Germline V gene sequence: CDR1 KGHSH, CDR2 LQKENI. The ends lost 6 bases at V and 6 bases at J; junction bases unmatched: 6. A TCRbeta library incorporating unique molecular identifiers was prepared. TCRdb reanalysed the PCR reads using MiXCR and keeps one entry per CDR3 protein. Of about 610,000 distinct CDR3 sequences in the sample, under 12% are singletons; the top ten hold 4% to 5%.

The material was PBMCs from the stem cell graft donor, obtained from the stem cell graft. The chain employs TRBV18 and TRBJ2-7; TRBD1 aligns across 12 bases. The sequence was collected from a human donor who donated a stem cell graft to a child with acute myeloid leukemia. CDR3 residues: CASSLGQGASEQYF. CDR3 bases: TGTGCCAGCTCCCTGGGACAGGGGGCAAGCGAGCAGTACTTC.